Each of the 17 T cell receptor beta chains below was sequenced from the same sample in a study of blood T cells in healthy people across ages. Next came a second PCR, run for roughly 6 to 11 cycles, which used a sample-barcoded 5' primer along with a J-beta primer mix. TCRdb re-called the 5' RACE reads through MiXCR, storing one row per CDR3 protein. The sample includes about 1.7 million distinct CDR3 sequences, 28% seen only once; the top ten take approximately 7.7%. The source material was blood. The receptors originated from a woman between 25 and 40 years old in good health.

At least ten counts were recorded for this clonotype. V and J are TRBV10-3 and TRBJ2-7, with TRBD1 as a possible D gene (6 bases). This CDR3 comprises 15 residues. Germline CDR1 is ENHRY and CDR2 is SYGVKD. Trimming took 3 bases from V and 0 from J, leaving 12 bases between them. The CDR3 bases are TGTGCCATCAGTGAAAACGGGACACCCTCCTACGAGCAGTACTTC. This gives the protein CAISENGTPSYEQYF.

This clonotype was observed a few times. The gene calls are TRBV5-1 and TRBJ2-7; no firm D call. The germline V and J ends were trimmed by 5 bases and 5 bases, with 14 bases remaining between them. The CDR3 sequence is 13 residues long. The germline CDR1 and CDR2 sequences are SGHRS and YFSETQ. This CDR3 reads CASRRPFPNEQYF. Written as DNA, the CDR3 is TGCGCCAGCAGAAGACCCTTTCCTAACGAGCAGTACTTC.

V and J are TRBV5-1 and TRBJ2-3; TRBD2 might be the D (6 bases). The V gene lost 4 bases and the J gene lost 6 bases, with 15 bases spanning the gap. CDR3 length: 14 residues. CDR1 SGHRS and CDR2 YFSETQ come from the germline V gene. The CDR3 protein is CASSLILASDTQYF. The CDR3 nucleotides read TGCGCCAGCAGCCTGATACTAGCATCGGATACGCAGTATTTT. Looking up the rest from reference TRBV5-1 and TRBJ2-3 gives the full variable domain: KAGVTQTPRYLIKTRGQQVTLSCSPISGHRSVSWYQQTPGQGLQFLFEYFSETQRNKGNFPGRFSGRQFSNSRSEMNVSTLELGDSALYLCASSLILASDTQYFGPGTRLTVL.

As for this clonotype: One end of the junction varies from germline; a read error may be responsible. The CDR3 nucleotides read TGTGCCAGCAGCTCCTCTGGTAGCGGGGGGAGAGAGACCCGGTACTTC. It specifies CASSSSGSGGRETRYF. The rearrangement links TRBV12-3 or TRBV12-4 to TRBJ2-5, with TRBD2 matching 10 bases. CDR3 length: 16 amino acids.

This clonotype was picked up a small number of times. The V call is TRBV7-9, the J call TRBJ1-1; no clear D gene. Per the germline V gene, CDR1 is SEHNR and CDR2 is FQNEAQ (reference sequence). V lost 5 bases and J 4 bases, leaving 14 bases between the germline ends. CDR3 size: 14 residues. CDR3: CASSPRLPGTEAFF. The CDR3 DNA sequence: TGTGCCAGCAGCCCACGACTACCAGGCACTGAAGCTTTCTTT.

In the case of this clonotype: A much more abundant neighbour one base away suggests this may be a read error. This rearrangement joins TRBV10-3 to TRBJ1-2, with D possibly matching TRBD1 (6 bases). Germline V CDR1 and CDR2: ENHRY, SYGVKD. CDR3 length: 14 amino acids. For the CDR3, the DNA is TGTGCCATCAGTGGGACAGATACTAACTATGGCTGCACCTTC. This codes for CAISGTDTNYGCTF.

The chain has TRBV29-1 and TRBJ2-7; D might be TRBD1 (6 bases). The CDR3 has 13 amino acids. Trimming removed 6 bases at V and 3 bases at J, with 15 bases between. Germline V CDR1 and CDR2: SQVTM, ANQGSEA. The CDR3 loop is CSVSRTENYEQYF. For the CDR3, the DNA is TGCAGCGTATCCCGGACAGAGAACTACGAGCAGTACTTC.

This clonotype was seen only a few times. The rearrangement joins TRBV19 to TRBJ2-7; D possibly corresponds to TRBD1 (5 bases). Germline loops: CDR1 LNHDA, CDR2 SQIVND (reference sequence). There are 13 residues in the CDR3. V dropped 5 bases and J dropped 2 bases, with 10 bases sitting between them. CDR3 region: CASSQTVTYEQYF. The CDR3 coding sequence is TGTGCCAGTAGTCAGACAGTTACCTACGAGCAGTACTTC.

This clonotype was counted a few times. V gene TRBV27 combines with J gene TRBJ1-2, with D hard to call. Germline CDR1 reads MNHEY; CDR2 reads SMNVEV (reference sequence). The CDR3 runs 12 residues. The V end lost 7 bases, the J end lost 2 bases, and 8 bases lay between the germline ends. CDR3 amino acids: CASMGGNYGYTF. As DNA, the CDR3 is TGTGCCAGCATGGGAGGGAACTATGGCTACACCTTC.

In this sample, this clonotype turned up a few times. The V and J genes are TRBV7-2 and TRBJ2-3, with TRBD2 matching over 10 bases. After removal of 3 bases from V and 5 bases from J, the junction contained 8 bases not matched to a gene. The germline CDR1 and CDR2 sequences are SGHTA and FQGNSA. This CDR3 is built from 16 residues. The CDR3 protein is CASSFFTSGTGDTQYF. CDR3 nucleotides: TGTGCCAGCAGCTTCTTTACTAGCGGGACCGGAGATACGCAGTATTTT.

A remark on this clonotype: An end of the junction differs from the germline gene, which may be a read error. This chain joins TRBV3-1 and TRBJ2-3; D is unclear. This CDR3 spans 15 amino acids. Per germline, CDR1 LGHDT and CDR2 YNNKEL (reference sequence). The CDR3 here is CASSQRGGSGNTQCF. The CDR3, as DNA: TGTGCCAGCAGCCAACGTGGCGGTAGTGGAAATACGCAGTGTTTT.

V and J are TRBV7-2 and TRBJ1-5; 7 bases align to TRBD1. The trim removed 5 bases at V and 0 bases at J, leaving 7 bases unmatched. Germline V gene data show CDR1 as SGHTA and CDR2 as FQGNSA. This CDR3 region has 16 residues. The DNA for the CDR3 is TGTGCCAGCAGCGGTGGGACAGTCTATAGCAATCAGCCCCAGCATTTT. Amino acids: CASSGGTVYSNQPQHF.

This clonotype was seen more than once but under ten times. A read error is likely, as this CDR3 ends without the conserved phenylalanine or tryptophan. This sequence joins TRBV7-9 and TRBJ2-1; the D gene is possibly TRBD2 (6 bases). The CDR3 spans 14 residues. The germline V gene encodes CDR1 SEHNR and CDR2 FQNEAQ (reference sequence). Trimming removed 6 bases at V and 1 base at J, with 10 bases between. The CDR3 is CASRRGSSYNEQFL. CDR3 coding DNA: TGTGCCAGCAGACGGGGGTCATCCTACAATGAGCAGTTCCTC.

This chain connects TRBV27 to TRBJ2-4; D uncertain. The CDR3 length is 13 residues. Trimming removed 4 bases at V and 12 bases at J, with 16 bases between. The V gene's germline CDR1 is MNHEY and CDR2 SMNVEV (reference sequence). As DNA, the CDR3 is TGTGCCAGCAGTTCCGCCTTCGCTAGGTCTCAGTACTTC. Its protein is CASSSAFARSQYF.

This chain connects TRBV12-3 or TRBV12-4 to TRBJ2-1; either TRBD1 or TRBD2 may supply D (5 bases each). The tail of the sequence fits TRBJ2-7 better, so the J call may be wrong. The CDR3 contains 16 residues. CDR3 region: CASSSYGTSSYNEQYF. CDR3 nucleotide sequence: TGTGCCAGCAGTTCCTATGGGACCAGCTCCTACAATGAGCAGTACTTC.

This clonotype was recorded a few times. The rearrangement joins TRBV28 to TRBJ2-3; D remains ambiguous. V lost 5 bases to trimming and J lost 6 bases, with 12 bases between them. Germline-derived CDR1 and CDR2 are MDHEN and SYDVKM. The CDR3 is made up of 13 amino acids. The DNA for the CDR3 is TGTGCCAGCAGTGCCCCCCCCCGGGATACGCAGTATTTT. Translated: CASSAPPRDTQYF.

This clonotype was counted a few times. The chain uses TRBV7-6 and TRBJ2-3; 7 positions match TRBD2. The CDR3 is 17 amino acids. After removal of 0 bases from V and 0 bases from J, the junction contained 6 bases not matched to a gene. Germline assignment: CDR1 SGHVS and CDR2 FNYEAQ. The CDR3: CASSLAPGLQSTDTQYF. The CDR3 DNA follows: TGTGCCAGCAGCTTAGCTCCGGGACTACAAAGCACAGATACGCAGTATTTT.